The TCR beta chain described here comes from a study of shared clonotypes between healthy human individuals. General study findings and limits: Large depth notwithstanding, sorted-subset sequencing proved incomplete by rarefaction.

As for this clone: Antigen unknown.

CDR1 is SGDLS and CDR2 is YYNGEE in the germline V gene. After removal of 3 bases from V and 4 bases from J, the junction contained 7 bases not matched to a gene. The CDR3 runs to 16 residues. The assay was immunoSEQ multiplex PCR, and TCRdb's table has in-frame clones only and misses some. The sample lists fewer than 3 million clones, 80% to 95% occurring once. The sequenced sample consisted of naive CD4+ T cells from PBMCs. Subset of the sample: CD45RA+ positively selected. The J gene is TRBJ2-1, the V gene TRBV9; 10 bases map to TRBD2. The clonotype comes from a man aged 18-30 years in good health. Some clones in this sample may be carry-over from other donors' samples. CDR3: CASSASSGRGYNEQFF. CDR3 bases: TGTGCCAGCAGCGCCTCGAGCGGGAGGGGGTACAATGAGCAGTTCTTC. Based on the CDR3 plus reference TRBV9 and TRBJ2-1, the full variable domain is DSGVTQTPKHLITATGQRVTLRCSPRSGDLSVYWYQQSLDQGLQFLIQYYNGEERAKGNILERFSAQQFPDLHSELNLSSLELGDSALYFCASSASSGRGYNEQFFGPGTRLTVL.